The following is a TCR beta chain sequence with its context. Indicated time point: peripheral blood 6 weeks after treatment start. The entry originates in a study of PD-L1 blockade in urothelial cancer. Per the germline V gene, CDR1 is MGHDK and CDR2 is SYGVNS. The CDR3 is 14 residues long. Germline trimming cut 2 bases from V and 4 bases from J; bases unmatched to any gene: 4. The protocol was immunoSEQ multiplex PCR, while the TCRdb copy is restricted to in-frame clones and leaves out a portion. The sample carries 80,000 to 95,000 clones, approximately 87% recorded once. Sample: PBMCs, taken around atezolizumab (anti-PD-L1) treatment. The receptor was isolated from a man between 65 and 79 years old with urothelial cancer. V gene TRBV25-1 combines with J gene TRBJ1-2; 7 bases line up with TRBD1. In DNA form, the CDR3 reads TGTGCCAGCAGTGAAACAGGGGTCGGCTATGGCTACACCTTC. It translates to CASSETGVGYGYTF.